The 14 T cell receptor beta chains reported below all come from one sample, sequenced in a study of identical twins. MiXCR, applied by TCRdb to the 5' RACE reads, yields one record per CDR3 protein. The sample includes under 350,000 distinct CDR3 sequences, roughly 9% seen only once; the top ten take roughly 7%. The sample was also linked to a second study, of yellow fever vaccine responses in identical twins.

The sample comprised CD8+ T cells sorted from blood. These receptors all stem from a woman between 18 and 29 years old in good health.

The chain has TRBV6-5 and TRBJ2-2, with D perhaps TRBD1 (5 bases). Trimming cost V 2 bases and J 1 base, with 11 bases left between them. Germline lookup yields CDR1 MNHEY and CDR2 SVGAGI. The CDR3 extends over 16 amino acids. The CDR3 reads CASSYLGLKNTGELFF. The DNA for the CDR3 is TGTGCCAGCAGTTACCTGGGGCTTAAGAACACCGGGGAGCTGTTTTTT.

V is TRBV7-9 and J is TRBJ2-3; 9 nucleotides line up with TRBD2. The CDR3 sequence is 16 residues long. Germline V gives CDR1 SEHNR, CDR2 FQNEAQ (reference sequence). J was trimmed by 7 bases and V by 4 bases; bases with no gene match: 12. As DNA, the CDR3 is TGTGCCAGCAGCTCTCCGATGGCTAGCGGGAAACATACGCAGTATTTT. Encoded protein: CASSSPMASGKHTQYF.

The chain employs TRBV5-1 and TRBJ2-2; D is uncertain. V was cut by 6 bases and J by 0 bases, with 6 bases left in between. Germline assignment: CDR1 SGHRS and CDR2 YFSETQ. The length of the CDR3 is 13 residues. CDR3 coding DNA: TGCGCCAGCACTCCCTCGAACACCGGGGAGCTGTTTTTT. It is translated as CASTPSNTGELFF.

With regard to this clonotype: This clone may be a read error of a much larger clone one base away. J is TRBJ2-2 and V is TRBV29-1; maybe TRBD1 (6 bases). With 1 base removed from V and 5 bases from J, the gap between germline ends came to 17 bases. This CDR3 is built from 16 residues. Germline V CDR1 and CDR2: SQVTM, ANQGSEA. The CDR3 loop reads CSVEGRQASGTGELFF. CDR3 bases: TGCAGCGTTGAAGGCCGACAGGCCTCAGGTACCGGGGAGCTGTTTTTT.

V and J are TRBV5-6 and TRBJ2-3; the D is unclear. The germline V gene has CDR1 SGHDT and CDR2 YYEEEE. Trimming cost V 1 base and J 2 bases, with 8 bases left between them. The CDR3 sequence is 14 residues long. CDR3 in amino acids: CASSLSLITDTQYF. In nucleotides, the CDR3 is TGTGCCAGCAGCTTGTCTCTAATCACAGATACGCAGTATTTT.

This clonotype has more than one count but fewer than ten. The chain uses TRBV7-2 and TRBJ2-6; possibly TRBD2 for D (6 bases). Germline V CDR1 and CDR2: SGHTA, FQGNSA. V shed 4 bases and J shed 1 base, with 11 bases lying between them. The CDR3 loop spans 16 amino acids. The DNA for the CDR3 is TGTGCCAGCAGCTCAGGGACTCCATCTGGGGCCAACGTCCTGACTTTC. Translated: CASSSGTPSGANVLTF.

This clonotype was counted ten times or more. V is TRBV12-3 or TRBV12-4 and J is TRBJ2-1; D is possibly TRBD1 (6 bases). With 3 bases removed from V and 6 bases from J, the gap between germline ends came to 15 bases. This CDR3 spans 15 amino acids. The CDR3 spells CASSFPRGGSNEQFF. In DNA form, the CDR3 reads TGTGCCAGCAGTTTCCCCAGGGGTGGTTCCAATGAGCAGTTCTTC.

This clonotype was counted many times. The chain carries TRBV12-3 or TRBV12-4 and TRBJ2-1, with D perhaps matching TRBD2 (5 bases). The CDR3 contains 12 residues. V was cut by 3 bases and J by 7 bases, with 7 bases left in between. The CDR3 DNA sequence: TGTGCCAGCAGTTTCGGGGTAAATGAGCAGTTCTTC. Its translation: CASSFGVNEQFF.

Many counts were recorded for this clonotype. CDR3 residues: CASSQLGAGGLSYEQYF. The CDR3 DNA reads as TGCGCCAGCAGCCAACTGGGGGCGGGAGGCCTATCCTACGAGCAGTACTTC. This sequence joins TRBV4-1 and TRBJ2-7; 8 nucleotides line up with TRBD2. V shed 2 bases and J 1 base; nucleotides not matched to a gene: 10. Germline assignment: CDR1 MGHRA and CDR2 YSYEKL. The CDR3 contains 17 residues.

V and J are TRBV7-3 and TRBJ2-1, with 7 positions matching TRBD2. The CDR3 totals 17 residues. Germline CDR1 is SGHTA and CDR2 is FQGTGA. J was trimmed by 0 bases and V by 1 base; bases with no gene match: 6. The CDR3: CASSLRGGESSYNEQFF. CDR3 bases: TGTGCCAGCAGCTTAAGGGGGGGTGAGAGCTCCTACAATGAGCAGTTCTTC.

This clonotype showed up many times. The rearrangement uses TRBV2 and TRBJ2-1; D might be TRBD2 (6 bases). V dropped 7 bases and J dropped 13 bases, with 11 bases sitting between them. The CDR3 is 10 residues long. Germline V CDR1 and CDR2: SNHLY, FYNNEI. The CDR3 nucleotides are TGTGCCAGCAATGGAGGGCAACAGTTCTTC. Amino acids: CASNGGQQFF.

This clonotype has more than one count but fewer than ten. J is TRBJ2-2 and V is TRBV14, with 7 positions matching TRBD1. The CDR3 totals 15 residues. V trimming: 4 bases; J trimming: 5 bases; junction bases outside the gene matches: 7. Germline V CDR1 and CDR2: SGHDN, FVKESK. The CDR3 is CASSPGTDLTGELFF. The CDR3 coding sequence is TGTGCCAGCAGCCCCGGGACAGATTTAACCGGGGAGCTGTTTTTT.

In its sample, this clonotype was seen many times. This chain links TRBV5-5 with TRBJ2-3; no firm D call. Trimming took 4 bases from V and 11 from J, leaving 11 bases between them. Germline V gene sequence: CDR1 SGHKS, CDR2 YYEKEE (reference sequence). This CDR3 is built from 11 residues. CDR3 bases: TGTGCCAGCAGCGCCGCCTTGGGGCAGTATTTT. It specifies CASSAALGQYF.

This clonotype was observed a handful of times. The CDR3 region is CASSLSPGTGGVSYEQYF. CDR3 DNA: TGTGCCAGCAGCCTCAGTCCCGGGACAGGGGGGGTCTCCTACGAGCAGTACTTC. The chain couples TRBV11-2 to TRBJ2-7; 11 bases match TRBD1. The V segment lost 5 bases and the J segment 0 bases; nucleotides outside the gene matches: 12. The length of the CDR3 is 18 residues. CDR1 is SGHAT, CDR2 FQNNGV, per germline. The variable domain in full, completed from reference TRBV11-2 and TRBJ2-7, reads EAGVAQSPRYKIIEKRQSVAFWCNPISGHATLYWYQQILGQGPKLLIQFQNNGVVDDSQLPKDRFSAERLKGVDSTLKIQPAKLEDSAVYLCASSLSPGTGGVSYEQYFGPGTRLTVT.